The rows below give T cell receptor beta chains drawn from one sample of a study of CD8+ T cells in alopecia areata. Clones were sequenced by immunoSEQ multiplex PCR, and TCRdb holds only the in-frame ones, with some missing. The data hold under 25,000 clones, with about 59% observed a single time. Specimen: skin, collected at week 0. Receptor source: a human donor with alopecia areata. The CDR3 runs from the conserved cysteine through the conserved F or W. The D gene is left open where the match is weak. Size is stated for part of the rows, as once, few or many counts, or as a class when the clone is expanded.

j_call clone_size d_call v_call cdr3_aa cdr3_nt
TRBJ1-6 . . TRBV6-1 CASSASLTANSPLHF TGTGCCAGCAGTGCCTCCCTGACGGCTAATTCACCCCTCCACTTT
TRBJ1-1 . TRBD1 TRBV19 CASISQGTQTTEAFF TGTGCCAGTATCTCACAGGGGACCCAGACTACTGAAGCTTTCTTT
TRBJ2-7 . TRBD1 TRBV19 CASSGTGGSEQYF TGTGCCAGTAGCGGGACAGGGGGTTCCGAGCAGTACTTC
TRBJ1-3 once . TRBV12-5 CASETPHRSGNTIYF TGTGCTAGTGAGACACCTCACCGCTCTGGAAACACCATATATTTT
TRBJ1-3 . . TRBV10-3 CAISESTDHSGNTIYF TGTGCCATCAGTGAGTCGACAGATCACTCTGGAAACACCATATATTTT
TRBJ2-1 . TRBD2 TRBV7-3 CASSNSGEYNEQFF TGTGCCAGCAGCAATAGCGGGGAGTACAATGAGCAGTTCTTC
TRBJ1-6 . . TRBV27 CASSLRGRPLHF TGTGCCAGCAGTTTAAGGGGTAGGCCCCTCCACTTT
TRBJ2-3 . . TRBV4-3 CASSQGTPGADTQYF TGCGCCAGCAGCCAAGGGACCCCGGGGGCAGATACGCAGTATTTT
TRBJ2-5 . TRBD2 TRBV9 CASSAGVAGGTETQYF TGTGCCAGCAGCGCCGGGGTAGCGGGGGGGACAGAGACCCAGTACTTC
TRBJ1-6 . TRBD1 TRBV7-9 CASSPDRFRWGNSPLHF TGTGCCAGCAGCCCGGACAGGTTCAGGTGGGGTAATTCACCCCTCCACTTT
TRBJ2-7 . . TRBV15 CATSNRDAAAEQYF TGTGCCACCAGCAATCGGGACGCGGCCGCCGAGCAGTACTTC
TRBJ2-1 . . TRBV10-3 CAIWETAYNEQFF TGTGCCATCTGGGAAACGGCCTACAATGAGCAGTTCTTC
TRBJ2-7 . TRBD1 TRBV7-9 CASSQEFRGLAYEQYF TGTGCCAGCAGCCAAGAGTTCAGGGGGCTAGCCTACGAGCAGTACTTC
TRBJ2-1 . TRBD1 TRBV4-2 CASSQWAAGQGYNEQFF TGTGCCAGCAGCCAATGGGCAGCGGGACAGGGGTACAATGAGCAGTTCTTC
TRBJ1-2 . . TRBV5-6 CASSGGNGYGYTF TGTGCCAGCAGCGGTGGAAATGGCTATGGCTACACCTTC
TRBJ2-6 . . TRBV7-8 CASSLADSIIAGANVLTF TGTGCCAGCAGCCTCGCGGACAGCATAATAGCTGGGGCCAACGTCCTGACTTTC
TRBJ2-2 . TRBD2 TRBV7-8 CASSSKRAGLAGPRGGELFF TGTGCCAGCAGCTCCAAAAGGGCTGGACTAGCGGGGCCACGGGGCGGGGAGCTGTTTTTT
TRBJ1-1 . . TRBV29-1 CRGGTDTEAFF TGCAGAGGAGGGACCGACACTGAAGCTTTCTTT
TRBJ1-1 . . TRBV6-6 CASSIWTGDTEAFF TGTGCCAGCAGTATCTGGACCGGGGACACTGAAGCTTTCTTT
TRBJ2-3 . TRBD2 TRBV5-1 CASSLGTSGGLTDTQYF TGCGCCAGCAGCTTGGGGACTAGCGGGGGCCTCACAGATACGCAGTATTTT
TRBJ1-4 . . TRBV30 CAWNDGQPNEKLFF TGTGCCTGGAACGACGGACAGCCTAATGAAAAACTGTTTTTT
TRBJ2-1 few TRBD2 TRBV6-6 CASSYSEREEFF TGTGCCAGCAGTTACTCGGAACGGGAGGAGTTCTTC
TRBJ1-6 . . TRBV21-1 CASSRSPTGDSPLHF TGTGCCAGCAGCAGGTCCCCGACAGGGGATTCACCCCTCCACTTT
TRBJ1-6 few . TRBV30 CAWSVRGAGASSPLHF TGTGCCTGGAGTGTCCGGGGGGCGGGGGCGAGTTCACCCCTCCACTTT
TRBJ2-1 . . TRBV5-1 CASSWGPLAEQFF TGCGCCAGCAGCTGGGGCCCTCTGGCTGAGCAGTTCTTC
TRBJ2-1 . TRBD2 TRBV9 CASSVGGGAYNEQFF TGTGCCAGCAGCGTAGGCGGGGGGGCATACAATGAGCAGTTCTTC
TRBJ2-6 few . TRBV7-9 CASSFWRGANVLTF .
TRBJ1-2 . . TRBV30 CAWSLSRPRWTPGFNYGYTF TGTGCCTGGAGTCTATCGCGGCCCCGTTGGACTCCTGGTTTCAACTATGGCTACACCTTC
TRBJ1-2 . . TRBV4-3 CASSQEGTSRGGYTF TGCGCCAGCAGCCAAGAAGGGACCTCGAGGGGAGGCTACACCTTC
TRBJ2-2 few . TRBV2 CASARSLGTGELFF TGTGCCAGCGCGAGGTCCTTAGGGACCGGGGAGCTGTTTTTT
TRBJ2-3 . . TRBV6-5 CASSYSGGTDTQYF TGTGCCAGCAGTTACTCAGGGGGCACAGATACGCAGTATTTT
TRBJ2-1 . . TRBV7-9 CASSFLASNEQFF TGTGCCAGCAGCTTCCTAGCGAGCAATGAGCAGTTCTTC
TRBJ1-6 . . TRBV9 CASSGGGSTENSPLHF TGTGCCAGCAGCGGAGGAGGGTCTACGGAGAATTCACCCCTCCACTTT
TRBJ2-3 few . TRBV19 CASSVTPGSTDTQYF TGTGCCAGTAGTGTAACACCCGGGTCCACAGATACGCAGTATTTT
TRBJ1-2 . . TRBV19 CASSIGVLHYGYTF TGTGCCAGTAGTATCGGGGTCCTACACTATGGCTACACCTTC